This T cell receptor (beta chain) was found in a study of cytomegalovirus exposure and HLA in healthy donors. Study outcomes and limitations: Around 160 TCR beta chains were listed as cytomegalovirus-associated.

CDR3 length: 12 amino acids. CDR1 is SGHRS and CDR2 is YFSETQ in the germline V gene. V was pared by 1 base and J by 5 bases, with 6 bases between. Of note for this clone: Its matching antigen is unknown.

13 Jbeta primers and 60 Vbeta primers were used for the PCR. Here immunoSEQ multiplex PCR was the method, and the copy in TCRdb shows in-frame clones only, minus some. The data show 150,000 to 200,000 clones, with approximately 79% seen just once and more than 6% held by the top ten. The chain joins TRBV5-1 to TRBJ2-5; no reliable D call. Specimen: PBMCs. This receptor was taken from a man aged 35-49 years in good health and CMV-seropositive. The CDR3 here is CASSLTQETQYF. In nucleotides, the CDR3 is TGCGCCAGCAGCTTGACCCAGGAGACCCAGTACTTC.